The clone carrying this TCR beta chain was observed a few times. The V end lost 0 bases, the J end lost 2 bases, and 2 bases lay between the germline ends. The germline gives CDR1 SGDLS, CDR2 YYNGEE. The CDR3 consists of 12 residues. This specimen comes from a study of T cells in narcolepsy. Produced via immunoSEQ multiplex PCR; TCRdb's table is partial and in-frame only. Of under 30,000 clones in the sample, roughly 74% were seen once. The V gene is TRBV9, the J gene TRBJ1-1; D is ambiguous. This TCR derives from a human donor with narcolepsy. Sequencing was done on a sample of CD45RA- memory CD4+ T cells from PBMCs. CDR3 amino acids: CASSVVNTEAFF. The CDR3 DNA reads as TGTGCCAGCAGCGTAGTTAACACTGAAGCTTTCTTT.